Below are 16 T cell receptor beta chains sequenced from a single sample in a study of cytomegalovirus exposure and HLA in healthy donors. TCRdb keeps only in-frame clones here, not all; method: immunoSEQ multiplex PCR. The table has approximately 160,000 clones, roughly 90% seen once. Specimen: PBMCs. All receptors derive from a woman under 30 in good health and CMV-seropositive.

This rearrangement joins TRBV6-4 to TRBJ2-2; perhaps TRBD1 as D (7 bases). Per germline, CDR1 MRHNA and CDR2 SNTAGT. This CDR3 comprises 14 residues. The V gene lost 3 bases and the J gene lost 6 bases, with 11 bases spanning the gap. CDR3 sequence: CASSDTGEAGELFF. CDR3 coding DNA: TGTGCCAGCAGTGATACAGGGGAGGCCGGGGAGCTGTTTTTT.

The chain combines TRBV7-2 with TRBJ2-3, with 11 bases matching TRBD1. V was clipped by 11 bases and J by 5 bases; unmatched bases: 6. Germline-derived CDR1 and CDR2 are SGHTA and FQGNSA. This CDR3 comprises 13 residues. The CDR3 DNA follows: TGTGCCGGACAGGGGGCGCGTGTAGATACGCAGTATTTT. This encodes CAGQGARVDTQYF.

The V gene is TRBV9, the J gene TRBJ2-5; D is possibly TRBD2 (6 bases). V lost 6 bases to trimming and J lost 5 bases, with 14 bases between them. This CDR3 region has 13 residues. Germline CDR1 reads SGDLS; CDR2 reads YYNGEE. As DNA, the CDR3 is TGTGCCAGCACCCAGGGCGCGGGGGAGACCCAGTACTTC. Translation: CASTQGAGETQYF.

The rearrangement uses TRBV7-2 and TRBJ2-1, with D unresolved. The V and J ends lost 1 base and 0 bases respectively, with 7 bases between them. The CDR3 has 15 amino acids. Germline CDR1 and CDR2: SGHTA and FQGNSA. Here the CDR3 DNA reads TGTGCCAGCAGCTTAGACTCTAACTCCTACAATGAGCAGTTCTTC. Its protein product is CASSLDSNSYNEQFF.

This chain connects TRBV6-1 to TRBJ2-3; TRBD1 aligns across 9 bases. CDR3 length: 14 residues. Germline V gene sequence: CDR1 MNHNS, CDR2 SASEGT. Trimming cost V 3 bases and J 4 bases; bases outside gene matches: 2. CDR3 amino acids: CASSDGTGSDTQYF. CDR3 DNA sequence: TGTGCCAGCAGTGATGGGACAGGGTCAGATACGCAGTATTTT.

In its sample, this clone was seen once. The chain recombines TRBV27 with TRBJ2-1, with D perhaps TRBD2 (6 bases). V lost 6 bases, J lost 0 bases, and 15 bases lay in between. CDR1 MNHEY and CDR2 SMNVEV come from the germline V gene (reference sequence). This CDR3 has 16 amino acids. Here the CDR3 reads CASSRALASSYNEQFF. Written as DNA, the CDR3 is TGTGCCAGCAGCCGGGCTCTAGCGTCCTCCTACAATGAGCAGTTCTTC.

V gene TRBV9 combines with J gene TRBJ2-3, with unresolved D. The CDR3 loop spans 12 amino acids. The V end was cut by 1 base, the J end by 3 bases, with 3 bases between. Germline values: CDR1 SGDLS, CDR2 YYNGEE. CDR3: CASSVTTDTQYF. The CDR3 DNA is TGTGCCAGCAGCGTAACAACAGATACGCAGTATTTT.

The chain has TRBV30 and TRBJ1-2; maybe TRBD1 (5 bases). The CDR3 spans 11 residues. Germline V CDR1 and CDR2: GTSNPN, SVGIG (reference sequence). V lost 2 bases to trimming and J lost 8 bases, with 9 bases between them. DNA of the CDR3: TGTGCCTGGAGTCCAGGGTACGGCTACACCTTC. Protein product: CAWSPGYGYTF. The full variable domain, its missing parts supplied by reference TRBV30 and TRBJ1-2, is SQTIHQWPATLVQPVGSPLSLECTVEGTSNPNLYWYRQAAGRGLQLLFYSVGIGQISSEVPQNLSASRPQDRQFILSSKKLLLSDSGFYLCAWSPGYGYTFGSGTRLTVV.

This clone turned up a few times. The J gene is TRBJ1-5, the V gene TRBV2; D is unclear. The germline CDR1 and CDR2 sequences are SNHLY and FYNNEI. There are 14 residues in the CDR3. Trimming shortened V by 3 bases and J by 4 bases, and 10 bases separated the two germline ends. CDR3 amino acids: CASSDLSTNQPQHF. The CDR3 DNA reads TGTGCCAGCAGTGATTTGTCGACTAATCAGCCCCAGCATTTT.

The chain joins TRBV27 to TRBJ2-3; 7 positions agree with TRBD1. CDR1 and CDR2 from the germline V gene are MNHEY and SMNVEV (reference sequence). This CDR3 contains 15 residues. V lost 3 bases, J lost 6 bases, and 9 bases stayed unmatched. The CDR3 nucleotides read TGTGCCAGCAGTTTCCTGGGGCCGACAGGGGATACGCAGTATTTT. It translates to CASSFLGPTGDTQYF.

V is TRBV27 and J is TRBJ1-1, with 7 bases fitting TRBD1. The V gene end was trimmed by 5 bases and the J gene end by 1 base; junction bases not matched to a gene: 10. The CDR3 covers 16 residues. Germline loops: CDR1 MNHEY, CDR2 SMNVEV (reference sequence). The CDR3 sequence is CASSPSYRGRNTEAFF. The CDR3 coding sequence is TGTGCCAGCAGTCCATCCTACAGGGGACGGAACACTGAAGCTTTCTTT.

This clone was seen a few times. The chain recombines TRBV4-1 with TRBJ2-3; 11 bases fit TRBD2. The V gene end was trimmed by 1 base and the J gene end by 4 bases; junction bases not matched to a gene: 7. The CDR3 totals 17 residues. Germline-derived CDR1 and CDR2 are MGHRA and YSYEKL. DNA for the CDR3: TGCGCCAGCAGCCAAGTATCACTAGCGGGAGAGCCAGATACGCAGTATTTT. Translating gives CASSQVSLAGEPDTQYF.

This clone was seen more than once but under ten times. The chain joins TRBV30 to TRBJ1-1; maybe TRBD1 (5 bases). V lost 8 bases and J 7 bases, leaving 11 bases between the germline ends. The germline CDR1 and CDR2 sequences are GTSNPN and SVGIG (reference sequence). The CDR3 loop spans 10 amino acids. Here the CDR3 DNA reads TGTGCCGGGGGGTCTGATGAAGCTTTCTTT. Translation: CAGGSDEAFF.

The chain links TRBV6-1 to TRBJ1-5; 8 nucleotides align to TRBD1. Unmatched junction bases numbered 8, after V lost 2 bases and J lost 5 bases. The CDR3 consists of 16 residues. Germline V gene data show CDR1 as MNHNS and CDR2 as SASEGT. The CDR3 DNA reads as TGTGCCAGCAGTGAATCAGTGCAGGGGGCACATCAGCCCCAGCATTTT. This gives the protein CASSESVQGAHQPQHF.

The chain is built from TRBV6-1 and TRBJ1-2; TRBD1 is a possible D gene (5 bases). Germline V gives CDR1 MNHNS, CDR2 SASEGT. V was clipped by 7 bases and J by 8 bases, with 11 bases between them. The CDR3 is 11 residues long. The CDR3 DNA sequence: TGTGCCAGCAAACAGGTTCACGGCTACACCTTC. This translates into CASKQVHGYTF.

The rearrangement uses TRBV2 and TRBJ1-2; 7 bases fit TRBD1. CDR1 and CDR2 (germline): SNHLY, FYNNEI. V was clipped by 4 bases and J by 1 base; unmatched bases: 3. The CDR3 length is 14 residues. CDR3 nucleotide sequence: TGTGCCAGCAGTGTCCAGGGGGTTAACTATGGCTACACCTTC. Protein product: CASSVQGVNYGYTF. Combining the CDR3 with reference TRBV2 and TRBJ1-2 gives the whole variable domain EPEVTQTPSHQVTQMGQEVILRCVPISNHLYFYWYRQILGQKVEFLVSFYNNEISEKSEIFDDQFSVERPDGSNFTLKIRSTKLEDSAMYFCASSVQGVNYGYTFGSGTRLTVV.